This T cell receptor (beta chain) was found in a study of blood T cell repertoires in COVID-19. As for the study in general: The study drew acute and convalescent COVID-19 samples from the United States, Italy and Spain.

Enrollment of patients from Seattle took place during active infection, with longitudinal follow-up. The repertoire was sequenced with immunoSEQ multiplex PCR; TCRdb's copy has only in-frame clones and lacks some. The sample lists 100,000 to 150,000 clones, 85% occurring once. The germline CDR1 and CDR2 sequences are SEHNR and FQNEAQ (reference sequence). Trimming pared 3 bases from V and 1 base from J, leaving 12 bases between. This CDR3 has 15 amino acids. The clonotype originates from an elderly woman with COVID-19, enrolled during active disease. The sequenced material came from peripheral blood. This chain joins TRBV7-9 and TRBJ1-1, with D tentatively TRBD1 (6 bases). CDR3 in amino acids: CASSFVTGPNTEAFF. The CDR3 DNA reads as TGTGCCAGCAGCTTCGTTACAGGGCCGAACACTGAAGCTTTCTTT.